Each of the 32 T cell receptor beta chains below was sequenced from the same sample in a study of blood T cell repertoires in COVID-19. Assay used: immunoSEQ multiplex PCR; TCRdb lists only in-frame clones, some missing. The sample has roughly 130,000 clones, 88% seen once. The source material was peripheral blood. Receptor source: a man between 60 and 75 years old with active or convalescent COVID-19.

As concerns this clone: Other nucleotide sequences from this sample produce the same CDR3. The rearrangement uses TRBV28 and TRBJ2-2, with 7 positions matching TRBD2. CDR1 and CDR2 (germline): MDHEN, SYDVKM. J gave up 2 bases and V 5 bases, and 2 bases lay outside the gene matches. The CDR3 has 14 residues. As DNA, the CDR3 is TGTGCCAGCAGTCCGGGAGGAAACACCGGGGAGCTGTTTTTT. Its translation is CASSPGGNTGELFF. The full variable domain, with the rest looked up from reference TRBV28 and TRBJ2-2, is DVKVTQSSRYLVKRTGEKVFLECVQDMDHENMFWYRQDPGLGLRLIYFSYDVKMKEKGDIPEGYSVSREKKERFSLILESASTNQTSMYLCASSPGGNTGELFFGEGSRLTVL.

The chain combines TRBV7-9 with TRBJ2-3; TRBD2 matches 13 bases. The V and J ends lost 5 bases and 5 bases, in that order; junction bases with no gene match: 4. The CDR3 runs to 15 residues. Germline CDR1 SEHNR, CDR2 FQNEAQ (reference sequence). DNA of the CDR3: TGTGCCAGCAGCGCCGGGACTAGCGGGGTAGATACGCAGTATTTT. This codes for CASSAGTSGVDTQYF.

The chain couples TRBV19 to TRBJ2-4; 7 nucleotides agree with TRBD1. V was clipped by 4 bases and J by 8 bases; unmatched bases: 11. The CDR3 contains 15 residues. Per germline, CDR1 LNHDA and CDR2 SQIVND (reference sequence). CDR3 coding DNA: TGTGCCAGTAGTACCGACAGGGTGTCAATGGACATTCAGTACTTC. Protein: CASSTDRVSMDIQYF.

This rearrangement joins TRBV6-2 or TRBV6-3 to TRBJ2-7, with TRBD2 matching over 9 bases. The CDR3 has 17 amino acids. Germline V gives CDR1 MNHEY, CDR2 SVGEGT. With V trimmed by 2 bases and J by 0 bases, 8 bases remained unmatched. The CDR3 loop is CASSYPSTSGYSYEQYF. The CDR3 nucleotides read TGTGCCAGCAGTTACCCAAGCACTAGCGGGTACTCCTACGAGCAGTACTTC.

This clone was found once. CDR3 nucleotide sequence: TGTGCCAGCAGCTATGGGGGGGGCTCTGGAAACACCATATATTTT. Amino acids: CASSYGGGSGNTIYF. This sequence joins TRBV7-2 and TRBJ1-3; D may be TRBD1 (5 bases). CDR3 length: 15 amino acids. The V gene's germline CDR1 is SGHTA and CDR2 FQGNSA. Deletions cut 4 bases from V and 0 bases from J, with 10 bases between.

To note about this clone: The same CDR3 arises from other DNA sequences in this sample as well. The chain joins TRBV9 to TRBJ1-5; D is unclear. CDR3 length: 15 residues. The germline CDR1 and CDR2 sequences are SGDLS and YYNGEE. Trimming took 2 bases from V and 1 from J, leaving 10 bases between them. The CDR3 here is CASSVGGRSNQPQHF. The CDR3 DNA reads TGTGCCAGCAGCGTGGGAGGGAGAAGCAATCAGCCCCAGCATTTT.

The CDR3, as DNA: TGTGCCAGCAGCCCATTACTAGCGGGAGAGTCTGGGGCCAACGTCCTGACTTTC. Translation gives CASSPLLAGESGANVLTF. The chain uses TRBV7-8 and TRBJ2-6; the match to TRBD2 covers 11 bases. The CDR3 is made up of 18 amino acids. CDR1 and CDR2 from the germline V gene are SGHVS and FQNEAQ. V dropped 5 bases and J dropped 1; count of bases not matched to a gene: 7. Complete variable domain (other parts from reference TRBV7-8 and TRBJ2-6): GAGVSQSPRYKVAKRGQDVALRCDPISGHVSLFWYQQALGQGPEFLTYFQNEAQLDKSGLPSDRFFAERPEGSVSTLKIQRTQQEDSAVYLCASSPLLAGESGANVLTFGAGSRLTVL.

The rearrangement joins TRBV11-3 to TRBJ2-5; no clear D. The CDR3 runs 13 residues. CDR1 is SGHNT and CDR2 is YENEEA in the germline V gene. V dropped 3 bases and J dropped 5 bases, with 10 bases sitting between them. Here the CDR3 reads CASSLEHGETQYF. The CDR3 DNA reads TGTGCCAGCAGCTTGGAACACGGGGAGACCCAGTACTTC.

The J gene is TRBJ1-1, the V gene TRBV7-9; D might be TRBD1 (6 bases). The CDR3 has 15 amino acids. Germline values: CDR1 SEHNR, CDR2 FQNEAQ (reference sequence). The V and J ends lost 1 base and 6 bases respectively, with 15 bases between them. CDR3 nucleotides: TGTGCCAGCAGCTTAGGGGGGCGGCGCGTGGCTGAAGCTTTCTTT. It encodes CASSLGGRRVAEAFF.

The CDR3 is CASSEAHNTEAFF. The CDR3 DNA reads TGTGCCAGCAGTGAAGCCCATAACACTGAAGCTTTCTTT. The chain recombines TRBV2 with TRBJ1-1; D ambiguous. The CDR3 contains 13 residues. Germline loops: CDR1 SNHLY, CDR2 FYNNEI. V was pared by 0 bases and J by 2 bases, with 4 bases between.

The chain carries TRBV2 and TRBJ1-1, with D hard to call. Germline CDR1 is SNHLY and CDR2 is FYNNEI. V was shortened by 6 bases and J by 1 base, with 15 bases between the two germline ends. This CDR3 has 15 amino acids. The CDR3 protein is CASSPRGSANTEAFF. The CDR3, as DNA: TGTGCCAGCAGCCCTAGAGGGAGCGCGAACACTGAAGCTTTCTTT.

The gene calls are TRBV6-5 and TRBJ2-3; 11 bases are a match to TRBD2. Germline V gives CDR1 MNHEY, CDR2 SVGAGI. The V segment lost 4 bases and the J segment 3 bases; nucleotides outside the gene matches: 6. The length of the CDR3 is 16 residues. The CDR3: CASSFATSGITDTQYF. The CDR3 bases are TGTGCCAGCAGTTTCGCGACTAGCGGGATAACAGATACGCAGTATTTT.

The chain carries TRBV10-3 and TRBJ1-5; 9 bases fit TRBD1. The V segment lost 10 bases and the J segment 5 bases; nucleotides outside the gene matches: 6. The CDR3 runs 13 residues. Germline V gives CDR1 ENHRY, CDR2 SYGVKD. The CDR3: CATGTGNDQPQHF. In DNA form, the CDR3 reads TGTGCCACCGGGACAGGGAACGATCAGCCCCAGCATTTT.

The chain carries TRBV10-1 and TRBJ1-1; D remains unclear. The CDR3 covers 12 residues. Germline V gene data show CDR1 as WNHNN and CDR2 as SYGVQD (reference sequence). Deletions cut 8 bases from V and 10 bases from J, with 17 bases between. This CDR3 reads CASHWRNGRAFF. DNA for the CDR3: TGCGCCAGCCATTGGAGGAACGGAAGAGCTTTCTTT.

The chain couples TRBV11-2 to TRBJ2-2; D remains ambiguous. Trimming cost V 0 bases and J 6 bases, with 8 bases left between them. Germline CDR1 SGHAT, CDR2 FQNNGV. CDR3 size: 14 residues. CDR3 sequence: CASSLDPGSGELFF. The CDR3 DNA follows: TGTGCCAGCAGCTTAGACCCCGGGTCCGGGGAGCTGTTTTTT.

This clone occurred a few times. The CDR3 loop reads CASSSADTSNQPQHF. CDR3 sequence (DNA): TGTGCCAGCAGCTCGGCGGACACTAGCAATCAGCCCCAGCATTTT. The chain is built from TRBV7-9 and TRBJ1-5; a possible D gene is TRBD1 (5 bases). CDR3 length: 15 amino acids. V lost 4 bases and J lost 0, with 10 bases in between. Germline V CDR1 and CDR2: SEHNR, FQNEAQ (reference sequence).

The genes are TRBV14 and TRBJ1-2; D is unclear. V was cut by 1 base and J by 8 bases, with 11 bases left in between. Germline V gives CDR1 SGHDN, CDR2 FVKESK. The CDR3 runs to 13 residues. The CDR3 loop is CASSQVEGWGYTF. DNA of the CDR3: TGTGCCAGCAGCCAAGTGGAGGGCTGGGGCTACACCTTC.

The genes are TRBV28 and TRBJ2-7; 11 bases line up with TRBD2. The CDR3 consists of 15 residues. J lost 9 bases, V lost 1 base, and 8 bases had no gene match. Germline CDR1 MDHEN, CDR2 SYDVKM. Here the CDR3 reads CASSLSQLAGVGQYF. CDR3 bases: TGTGCCAGCAGTTTATCACAACTAGCGGGAGTTGGGCAGTACTTC.

This chain uses TRBV4-1 with TRBJ2-3, with 13 nucleotides matching TRBD2. Germline lookup yields CDR1 MGHRA and CDR2 YSYEKL. Germline trimming cut 0 bases from V and 7 bases from J; bases unmatched to any gene: 4. This CDR3 has 16 amino acids. In nucleotides, the CDR3 is TGCGCCAGCAGCCAAGAGACTAGCGGGAGGAGGAATACGCAGTATTTT. Protein: CASSQETSGRRNTQYF.

This chain uses TRBV6-5 with TRBJ2-7, with 10 bases fitting TRBD2. CDR1 MNHEY and CDR2 SVGAGI come from the germline V gene. The CDR3 consists of 14 residues. Trimming at V came to 7 bases and at J to 4 bases, leaving 7 bases not matched to a gene. The CDR3 DNA sequence: TGTGCCAGCACCGGGACTAGCGCTTCTTACGAGCAGTACTTC. Protein: CASTGTSASYEQYF.

The chain joins TRBV5-1 to TRBJ2-7, with 11 bases identical to TRBD2. V was clipped by 0 bases and J by 6 bases; unmatched bases: 5. The CDR3 length is 15 residues. From germline, CDR1 is SGHRS and CDR2 YFSETQ. The CDR3 coding sequence is TGCGCCAGCAGCTTGGAGGGTAGCGGGAGGGGCGAGCAGTACTTC. Translation: CASSLEGSGRGEQYF.

The chain couples TRBV19 to TRBJ2-7, with D maybe TRBD2 (6 bases). Germline lookup yields CDR1 LNHDA and CDR2 SQIVND (reference sequence). CDR3 length: 15 residues. The V end was cut by 6 bases, the J end by 3 bases, with 18 bases between. This CDR3 reads CASSPTSPWDYEQYF. The DNA for the CDR3 is TGTGCCAGTAGCCCAACTAGCCCCTGGGACTACGAGCAGTACTTC. Using reference TRBV19 and TRBJ2-7 for the parts outside the CDR3, the full variable domain is DGGITQSPKYLFRKEGQNVTLSCEQNLNHDAMYWYRQDPGQGLRLIYYSQIVNDFQKGDIAEGYSVSREKKESFPLTVTSAQKNPTAFYLCASSPTSPWDYEQYFGPGTRLTVT.

The chain uses TRBV13 and TRBJ2-3; D possibly corresponds to TRBD2 (6 bases). The CDR3 is made up of 16 amino acids. Germline CDR1 PRHDT, CDR2 FYEKMQ (reference sequence). The V gene lost 0 bases and the J gene lost 0 bases, with 10 bases spanning the gap. Here the CDR3 DNA reads TGTGCCAGCAGCTTAGGGCGGGAAACTAGCACAGATACGCAGTATTTT. Its translation is CASSLGRETSTDTQYF. Combining the CDR3 with reference TRBV13 and TRBJ2-3 gives the whole variable domain AAGVIQSPRHLIKEKRETATLKCYPIPRHDTVYWYQQGPGQDPQFLISFYEKMQSDKGSIPDRFSAQQFSDYHSELNMSSLELGDSALYFCASSLGRETSTDTQYFGPGTRLTVL.

The chain carries TRBV5-1 and TRBJ1-3; TRBD1 might be the D (6 bases). The V and J ends lost 4 bases and 0 bases respectively, with 11 bases between them. CDR3 length: 15 amino acids. CDR1 SGHRS and CDR2 YFSETQ come from the germline V gene. The CDR3 nucleotides are TGCGCCAGCAGCCCCCGGGACACCTCTGGAAACACCATATATTTT. Translated, it gives CASSPRDTSGNTIYF.

For the CDR3, the DNA is TGTGCCAGCAGCTTCGACAGGGGAAACTATGGCTACACCTTC. Its translation: CASSFDRGNYGYTF. V usage is TRBV11-2 and J usage is TRBJ1-2; 8 nucleotides agree with TRBD1. V lost 3 bases and J lost 2; bases outside the gene matches: 2. Germline CDR1 is SGHAT and CDR2 is FQNNGV. The CDR3 contains 14 residues.

The genes are TRBV20-1 and TRBJ2-5, with D maybe TRBD2 (6 bases). Trimming stripped 5 bases from V and 5 bases from J, with 9 bases between. The CDR3 extends over 11 amino acids. Germline V CDR1 and CDR2: DFQATT, SNEGSKA (reference sequence). CDR3 region: CSASSVETQYF. The DNA of the CDR3 is TGCAGTGCTTCTAGCGTGGAGACCCAGTACTTC.

Here the CDR3 reads CASSLAIAAGQLYEQYF. For the CDR3, the DNA is TGTGCCAGCAGCTTGGCCATTGCGGCAGGGCAGCTCTACGAGCAGTACTTC. This chain uses TRBV5-5 with TRBJ2-7; possibly TRBD1 for D (5 bases). CDR3 size: 17 residues. V lost 0 bases and J 3 bases, leaving 19 bases between the germline ends. Germline-derived CDR1 and CDR2 are SGHKS and YYEKEE (reference sequence).

The rearrangement joins TRBV7-9 to TRBJ2-4, with 7 bases that match TRBD2. The J segment lost 0 bases and the V segment lost 4 bases, leaving 6 bases of the junction unmatched. CDR3 length: 16 residues. Germline CDR1 is SEHNR and CDR2 is FQNEAQ (reference sequence). This CDR3 reads CASSSSGALAKNIQYF. The CDR3 DNA is TGTGCCAGCAGCTCTAGCGGAGCCTTAGCCAAAAACATTCAGTACTTC. Full variable domain (missing parts from reference TRBV7-9 and TRBJ2-4): DTGVSQNPRHKITKRGQNVTFRCDPISEHNRLYWYRQTLGQGPEFLTYFQNEAQLEKSRLLSDRFSAERPKGSFSTLEIQRTEQGDSAMYLCASSSSGALAKNIQYFGAGTRLSVL.

The chain couples TRBV27 to TRBJ2-1; D may be TRBD1 (5 bases). CDR3 length: 15 amino acids. The V and J ends lost 5 bases and 8 bases respectively, with 19 bases between them. The germline V gene encodes CDR1 MNHEY and CDR2 SMNVEV (reference sequence). In nucleotides, the CDR3 is TGTGCCAGCAGTGTAGACAGTTTCTCCCCTTATGAGCAGTTCTTC. Translated, it gives CASSVDSFSPYEQFF.

J is TRBJ2-2 and V is TRBV18; 13 positions agree with TRBD2. Trimming took 0 bases from V and 7 from J; bases not matched to a gene: 5. Germline CDR1 reads KGHSH; CDR2 reads LQKENI. The CDR3 extends over 17 amino acids. CDR3 region: CASSPPGLAGVVGELFF. For the CDR3, the DNA is TGTGCCAGCTCACCACCTGGACTAGCGGGAGTAGTCGGGGAGCTGTTTTTT.

The chain combines TRBV7-2 with TRBJ1-1; the D gene is possibly TRBD1 (6 bases). CDR3 size: 15 residues. Germline CDR1 and CDR2: SGHTA and FQGNSA. V shed 6 bases and J shed 0 bases, with 14 bases lying between them. CDR3 region: CASSLTGSVNTEAFF. As DNA, the CDR3 is TGTGCCAGCAGTTTAACAGGGAGCGTGAACACTGAAGCTTTCTTT.

The chain has TRBV5-1 and TRBJ2-1; 7 nucleotides line up with TRBD2. This CDR3 has 16 amino acids. V dropped 0 bases and J dropped 5; count of bases not matched to a gene: 8. CDR1 is SGHRS, CDR2 YFSETQ, per germline. CDR3 sequence (DNA): TGCGCCAGCAGCTTGGAATCTGCGGGAGTAAACAATGAGCAGTTCTTC. The encoded protein is CASSLESAGVNNEQFF.